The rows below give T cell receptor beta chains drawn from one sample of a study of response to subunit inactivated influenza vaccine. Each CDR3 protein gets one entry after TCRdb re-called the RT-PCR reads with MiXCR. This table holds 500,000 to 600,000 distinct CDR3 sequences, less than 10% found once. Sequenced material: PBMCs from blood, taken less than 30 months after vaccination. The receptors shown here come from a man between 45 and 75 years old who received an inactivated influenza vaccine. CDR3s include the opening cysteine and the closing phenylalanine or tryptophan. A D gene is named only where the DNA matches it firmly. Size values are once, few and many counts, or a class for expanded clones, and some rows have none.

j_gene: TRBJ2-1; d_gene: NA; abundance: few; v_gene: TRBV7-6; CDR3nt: TGTGCCAGCAGCTTAGGGGCGGGGCCCAATGAGCAGTTCTTC; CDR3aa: CASSLGAGPNEQFF
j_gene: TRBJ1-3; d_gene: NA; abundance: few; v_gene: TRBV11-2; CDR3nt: TGTGCCAGCAGCTTAGAGGCTGCATGGCCATATTTT; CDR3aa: CASSLEAAWPYF
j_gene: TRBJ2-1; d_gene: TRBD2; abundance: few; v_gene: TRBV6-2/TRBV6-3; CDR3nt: TGTGCCAGCAGTTACTGGGGACTAGCGGGAGAGGCCTCCTACAATGAGCAGTTCTTC; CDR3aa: CASSYWGLAGEASYNEQFF
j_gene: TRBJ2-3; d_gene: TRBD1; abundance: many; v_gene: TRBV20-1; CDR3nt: TGCAGAGCCCGGGACAGGCGCACAGATACGCAGTATTTT; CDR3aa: CRARDRRTDTQYF
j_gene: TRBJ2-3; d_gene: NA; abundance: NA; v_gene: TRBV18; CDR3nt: TGTGCCAGCTCACAAGGTGCAAGGGACGATACGCAGTATTTT; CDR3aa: CASSQGARDDTQYF
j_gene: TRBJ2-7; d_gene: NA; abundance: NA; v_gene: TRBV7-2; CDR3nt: TGTGCCAGCAGCTCCGACCGGAGGAGGCAGTACGAGCAGTACTTC; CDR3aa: CASSSDRRRQYEQYF
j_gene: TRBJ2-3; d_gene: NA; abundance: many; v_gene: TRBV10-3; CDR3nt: TGTGCCATCAGTGAGCCAGGGGCTGCGGCAGATACGCAGTATTTT; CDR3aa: CAISEPGAAADTQYF
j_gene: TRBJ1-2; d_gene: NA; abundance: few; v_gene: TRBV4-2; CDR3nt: TGTGCCAGCAGCCAAGATCCACGAGGGTCTAACTATGGCTACACCTTC; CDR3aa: CASSQDPRGSNYGYTF
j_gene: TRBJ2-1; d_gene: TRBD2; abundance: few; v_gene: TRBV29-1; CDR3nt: TGCAGCGTTGGAGGGACTAGCGTCTACAATGAGCAGTTCTTC; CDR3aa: CSVGGTSVYNEQFF
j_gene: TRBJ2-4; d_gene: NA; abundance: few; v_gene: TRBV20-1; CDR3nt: TGCAGTGCTAGTATCAATAACATTCAGTACTTC; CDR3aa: CSASINNIQYF
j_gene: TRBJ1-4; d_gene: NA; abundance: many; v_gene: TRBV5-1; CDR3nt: TGCGCCAGCAGCCCCGGCAGCGAGAATGAAAAACTGTTTTTT; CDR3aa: CASSPGSENEKLFF
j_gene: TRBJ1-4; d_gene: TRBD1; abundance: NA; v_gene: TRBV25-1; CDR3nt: TGTGCCAGCAGTGACGGGACAGGGGGCTATGGGAAACTGTTTTTT; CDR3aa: CASSDGTGGYGKLFF
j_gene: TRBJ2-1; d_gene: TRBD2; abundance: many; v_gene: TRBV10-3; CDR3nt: TGTGCCATCAGTGAGAAGGCGACTAGCGGGGACAATGAGCAGTTCTTC; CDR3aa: CAISEKATSGDNEQFF
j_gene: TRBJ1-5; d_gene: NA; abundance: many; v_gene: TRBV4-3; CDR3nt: TGCGCCAGCAGCCCCCGGGACAATCAGCCCCAGCATTTT; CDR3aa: CASSPRDNQPQHF